This T cell receptor (beta chain) was observed in a study of T cells in Graves' hyperthyroidism and ophthalmopathy. Study information: Blood was drawn when the patient was first diagnosed and still untreated. Study-level findings and limits: Blood also showed most of the thyroid clonotypes that were expanded above 0.001. Through a model of 13 V-J features, ophthalmopathy was separated from stable hyperthyroidism.

RNA transcripts provided the source from which TCR beta CDR3 regions were amplified. The HTBI set primed first-round TCR CDR3 RT-PCR. Via MiXCR, TCRdb re-called the multiplex PCR reads, giving one row per CDR3 protein. The data hold around 340,000 distinct CDR3 sequences, with around 17% observed a single time. Among the patients, aged 18 to 65, hyperthyroidism was newly diagnosed and had lasted under 2 months. The germline V gene encodes CDR1 DFQATT and CDR2 SNEGSKA (reference sequence). CDR3 length: 14 amino acids. Germline trimming cut 5 bases from V and 2 bases from J; bases unmatched to any gene: 3. This clonotype was counted ten times or more. Its antigen remains unknown.

The sample was blood. This chain uses TRBV20-1 with TRBJ2-7, with TRBD2 matching over 13 bases. The source is a man between 25 and 39 years old with Graves' hyperthyroidism. CDR3 sequence reads: CSAGGLAGAYEQYF. As DNA, the CDR3 is TGCAGTGCTGGCGGACTAGCGGGAGCCTACGAGCAGTACTTC.